This TCR beta chain was observed in a study of identical twins. Study-level points and caveats: With abundant cord blood beta clonotypes, insertions were fewer; memory repertoires showed no such pattern. Diverse VJ usage suggested most zero-insertion clonotypes were not invariant T cells.

cDNA carried unique molecular identifiers, and a universal primer site was added by template switching. TCRdb independently ran MiXCR on the 5' RACE reads; one entry per CDR3 protein. Of 1.5 million to 2 million distinct CDR3 sequences listed, about 31% are singletons. As for this clonotype: Its antigen is unidentified.

The CDR3 is 14 amino acids. The germline V and J ends were trimmed by 6 bases and 0 bases, with 14 bases remaining between them. The V gene's germline CDR1 is DFQATT and CDR2 SNEGSKA (reference sequence). This chain links TRBV20-1 with TRBJ2-5; D remains unclear. Sequencing was performed on cord blood. This clonotype was obtained from a newborn girl in good health. The CDR3 region is CSAPRILYQETQYF. The CDR3 DNA reads TGCAGTGCCCCTAGGATACTGTACCAAGAGACCCAGTACTTC.